The present TCR beta chain was sequenced within a study of identical twins. Study-level findings and limits: There is a chance that invariant MAIT and iNKT cells partially muddied zero-insertion analyses.

Deletions cut 3 bases from V and 4 bases from J, with 16 bases between. The CDR3 sequence is 14 residues long. Per germline, CDR1 DFQATT and CDR2 SNEGSKA (reference sequence). Worth noting for this clonotype: The antigen is unknown.

MiXCR was run by TCRdb on the 5' RACE reads, yielding one entry per CDR3 protein. The sample has 300,000 to 350,000 distinct CDR3 sequences, about 12% seen once. This same sample was also taken into another study, of yellow fever vaccine responses in identical twins.

Material: CD8+ T cells sorted from blood. J is TRBJ2-7 and V is TRBV20-1; tentatively, D is TRBD2 (5 bases). This receptor was identified in a young woman in good health. As DNA, the CDR3 is TGCAGTGCTAGCCTTCCGGGGTTTAATTACGAGCAGTACTTC. Its protein product is CSASLPGFNYEQYF.